The 13 T cell receptor beta chains listed next were all sequenced from one sample in a study of blood T cell repertoires in COVID-19. This table comes from immunoSEQ multiplex PCR, and its TCRdb copy is limited to in-frame clones, with some not included. The data contain approximately 100,000 clones, over 75% of them seen just once; the ten biggest clones take up around a fifth. Input material: peripheral blood. The receptor source for this set is a man between 65 and 79 years old with active or convalescent COVID-19.

This clone was found a few times. This chain links TRBV28 with TRBJ2-3, with TRBD1 identical over 12 bases. Germline lookup yields CDR1 MDHEN and CDR2 SYDVKM. This CDR3 region has 15 residues. Unmatched junction bases numbered 6, after V lost 6 bases and J lost 5 bases. Here the CDR3 reads CASSFGTGGGDTQYF. In DNA form, the CDR3 reads TGTGCCAGCAGCTTCGGGACAGGGGGCGGAGATACGCAGTATTTT.

The J gene is TRBJ1-5, the V gene TRBV4-1; TRBD1 matches at 7 bases. The CDR3 is made up of 19 amino acids. The V and J ends lost 3 bases and 4 bases, in that order; junction bases with no gene match: 18. Germline V gives CDR1 MGHRA, CDR2 YSYEKL. CDR3 sequence: CASSHPGDSLMGKNQPQHF. CDR3 nucleotide sequence: TGCGCCAGCAGCCACCCTGGGGACAGCCTCATGGGTAAAAATCAGCCCCAGCATTTT.

The chain couples TRBV28 to TRBJ1-2; D is uncertain. Germline V lookup: CDR1 MDHEN, CDR2 SYDVKM. The CDR3 spans 13 residues. V was pared by 8 bases and J by 8 bases, with 18 bases between. The CDR3 DNA follows: TGTGCCAGCTCTTTGGGAGAGGGAGGAGGCTACACCTTC. Amino acids: CASSLGEGGGYTF.

The DNA of the CDR3 is TGCAGTGCTAGTCCTATTCGACAGGGCCACACTGAAGCTTTCTTT. The encoded protein is CSASPIRQGHTEAFF. The chain carries TRBV20-1 and TRBJ1-1, with 7 bases identical to TRBD1. The junction had 10 bases not matched to a gene; V was cut back by 3 bases and J by 3 bases. Looked up from germline, CDR1 is DFQATT and CDR2 is SNEGSKA (reference sequence). The length of the CDR3 is 15 residues.

The chain carries TRBV5-1 and TRBJ2-2; the match to TRBD2 covers 8 bases. The germline gives CDR1 SGHRS, CDR2 YFSETQ. The trim removed 4 bases at V and 4 bases at J, leaving 9 bases unmatched. This CDR3 comprises 16 residues. DNA for the CDR3: TGCGCCAGCAGCGGGGGGACTAGAGGGCTCACCGGGGAGCTGTTTTTT. It specifies CASSGGTRGLTGELFF.

The rearrangement joins TRBV30 to TRBJ2-5; 11 bases align to TRBD2. The CDR3 has 14 residues. The V gene's germline CDR1 is GTSNPN and CDR2 SVGIG (reference sequence). The CDR3 sequence: CAAKLAGGRETQYF. The CDR3 bases are TGTGCTGCAAAGTTAGCGGGAGGGAGAGAGACCCAGTACTTC.

This clone came up once. The chain couples TRBV18 to TRBJ1-5, with a weak D call TRBD1 (5 bases). V was cut by 3 bases and J by 2 bases, with 11 bases left in between. CDR3 size: 15 residues. CDR1 and CDR2 from the germline V gene are KGHSH and LQKENI. DNA for the CDR3: TGTGCCAGCTCACCCTCGGGGGGGGGCAATCAGCCCCAGCATTTT. It translates to CASSPSGGGNQPQHF.

The chain carries TRBV9 and TRBJ2-1; D not certain. Trimming shortened V by 1 base and J by 5 bases, and 4 bases separated the two germline ends. The CDR3 is 12 residues long. Germline-derived CDR1 and CDR2 are SGDLS and YYNGEE. Written as DNA, the CDR3 is TGTGCCAGCAGCGTATATCACAATGAGCAGTTCTTC. Translating gives CASSVYHNEQFF.

The rearrangement joins TRBV19 to TRBJ1-5; 7 bases fit TRBD1. Germline CDR1 reads LNHDA; CDR2 reads SQIVND (reference sequence). The CDR3 totals 14 residues. The ends lost 4 bases at V and 4 bases at J; junction bases unmatched: 4. The CDR3 reads CASSNRGSNQPQHF. CDR3 DNA sequence: TGTGCCAGTAGTAACAGGGGATCGAATCAGCCCCAGCATTTT.

J is TRBJ1-5 and V is TRBV6-2 or TRBV6-3; D might be TRBD1 (5 bases). Trimming took off 4 bases at V and 4 bases at J, with 11 bases between the two ends. This CDR3 is 14 amino acids long. The germline gives CDR1 MNHEY, CDR2 SVGEGT. In DNA, the CDR3 is TGTGCCAGCAGTTTACCCGGGGGGAATCAGCCCCAGCATTTT. Encoded protein: CASSLPGGNQPQHF.

The J gene is TRBJ2-7, the V gene TRBV6-5, with 9 nucleotides matching TRBD2. The V gene's germline CDR1 is MNHEY and CDR2 SVGAGI. CDR3 length: 13 amino acids. The V gene end was trimmed by 8 bases and the J gene end by 0 bases; junction bases not matched to a gene: 2. DNA for the CDR3: TGTGCCAGCCAGCGGGAGGCCTCCTACGAGCAGTACTTC. Translated, it gives CASQREASYEQYF.

The V and J genes are TRBV5-6 and TRBJ2-1, with 7 bases lining up with TRBD2. CDR3 length: 15 residues. The germline V gene encodes CDR1 SGHDT and CDR2 YYEEEE. Unmatched junction bases numbered 10, after V lost 2 bases and J lost 8 bases. Written as DNA, the CDR3 is TGTGCCAGCAGCTTTGGACTTAGCGCGGGAGATGAGCAGTTCTTC. The encoded protein is CASSFGLSAGDEQFF.

V is TRBV30 and J is TRBJ1-2, with 10 bases lining up with TRBD1. The CDR3 is 13 amino acids. V dropped 5 bases and J dropped 1; count of bases not matched to a gene: 1. Germline V gene sequence: CDR1 GTSNPN, CDR2 SVGIG (reference sequence). CDR3 region: CAWWDRGNYGYTF. CDR3 sequence (DNA): TGTGCCTGGTGGGACAGGGGTAACTATGGCTACACCTTC.